This T cell receptor (beta chain) emerged from a study of beta chain features in type 1 diabetes. Findings and caveats of the study: Patients with Type 1 diabetes showed moderately but significantly shorter TCRB CDR3s in all four CD4+ subsets.

The CDR3 contains 14 residues. Germline V CDR1 and CDR2: SQVTM, ANQGSEA. After removal of 7 bases from V and 7 bases from J, the junction contained 12 bases not matched to a gene. TCRB transcripts that were expressed got sequenced, as all of the isolated RNA had been reverse transcribed. Some clones are missing from TCRdb's copy, which holds only in-frame ones; the method was immunoSEQ multiplex PCR. This sample has some 400,000 clones, with roughly 16% found just once. A word on this clone: The target antigen is unknown.

The source of this sequence is a woman between 18 and 29 years old in good health. V is TRBV29-1 and J is TRBJ2-1; 8 bases fit TRBD2. What was sequenced was naive CD4+ T cells from blood. CDR3 nucleotide sequence: TGCAGCGCCCCTTCCGGGACTAGTGGGAATGAGCAGTTCTTC. This gives the protein CSAPSGTSGNEQFF.